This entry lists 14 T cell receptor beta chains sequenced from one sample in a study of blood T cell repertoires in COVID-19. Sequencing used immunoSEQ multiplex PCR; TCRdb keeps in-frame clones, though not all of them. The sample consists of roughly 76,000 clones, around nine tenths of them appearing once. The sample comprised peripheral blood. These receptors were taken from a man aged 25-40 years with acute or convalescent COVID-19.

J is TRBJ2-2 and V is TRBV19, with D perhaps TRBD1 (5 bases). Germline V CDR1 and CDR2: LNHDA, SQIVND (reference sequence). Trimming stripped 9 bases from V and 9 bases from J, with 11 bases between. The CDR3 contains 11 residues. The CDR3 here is CASDRGRELFF. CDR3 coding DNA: TGTGCCAGCGACAGAGGTCGGGAGCTGTTTTTT.

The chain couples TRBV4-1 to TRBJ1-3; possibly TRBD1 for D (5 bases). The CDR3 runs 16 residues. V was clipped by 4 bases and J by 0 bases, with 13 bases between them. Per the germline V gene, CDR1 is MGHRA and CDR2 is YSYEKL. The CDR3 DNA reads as TGCGCCAGCAGCCGGGGGAGCGGGACCTCTGGAAACACCATATATTTT. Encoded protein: CASSRGSGTSGNTIYF.

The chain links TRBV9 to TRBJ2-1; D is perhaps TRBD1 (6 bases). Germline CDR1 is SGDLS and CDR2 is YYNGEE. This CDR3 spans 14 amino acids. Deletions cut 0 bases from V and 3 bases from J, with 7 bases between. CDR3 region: CASSVADSYNEQFF. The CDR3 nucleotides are TGTGCCAGCAGCGTAGCGGACAGCTACAATGAGCAGTTCTTC.

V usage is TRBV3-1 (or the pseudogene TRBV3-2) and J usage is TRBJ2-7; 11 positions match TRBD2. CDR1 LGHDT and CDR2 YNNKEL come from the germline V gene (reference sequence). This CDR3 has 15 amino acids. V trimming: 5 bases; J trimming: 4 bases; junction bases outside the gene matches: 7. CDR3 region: CASSMGTSGLYEQYF. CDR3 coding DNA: TGTGCCAGCAGCATGGGGACTAGCGGTCTATACGAGCAGTACTTC.

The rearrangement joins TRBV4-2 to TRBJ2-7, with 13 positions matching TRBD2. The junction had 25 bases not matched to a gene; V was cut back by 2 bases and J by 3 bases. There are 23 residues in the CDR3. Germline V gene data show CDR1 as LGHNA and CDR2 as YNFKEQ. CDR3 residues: CASSQRVAQGGRGLAGVIYEQYF. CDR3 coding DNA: TGTGCCAGCAGCCAACGGGTTGCTCAAGGGGGGAGAGGACTAGCGGGAGTGATCTACGAGCAGTACTTC.

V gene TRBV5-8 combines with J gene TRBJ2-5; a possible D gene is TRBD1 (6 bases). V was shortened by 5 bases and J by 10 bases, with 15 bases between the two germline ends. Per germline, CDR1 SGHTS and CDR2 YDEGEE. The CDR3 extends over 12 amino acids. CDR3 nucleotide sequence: TGTGCCAGCAGGGGGGCGGCAAGGATCCAGTACTTC. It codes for CASRGAARIQYF.

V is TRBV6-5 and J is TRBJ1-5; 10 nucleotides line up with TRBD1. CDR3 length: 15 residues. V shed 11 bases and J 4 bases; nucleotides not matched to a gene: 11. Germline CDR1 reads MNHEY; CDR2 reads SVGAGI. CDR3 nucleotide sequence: TGTGCCGTCCTTGGGGGACAGGGGTCAAATCAGCCCCAGCATTTT. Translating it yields CAVLGGQGSNQPQHF.

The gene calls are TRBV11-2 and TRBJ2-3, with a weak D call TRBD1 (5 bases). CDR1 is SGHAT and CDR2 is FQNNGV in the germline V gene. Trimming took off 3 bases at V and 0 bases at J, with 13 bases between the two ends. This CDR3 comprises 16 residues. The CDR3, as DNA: TGTGCCAGCAGCTTGCCCACAGGTTCTAGCACAGATACGCAGTATTTT. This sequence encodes CASSLPTGSSTDTQYF.

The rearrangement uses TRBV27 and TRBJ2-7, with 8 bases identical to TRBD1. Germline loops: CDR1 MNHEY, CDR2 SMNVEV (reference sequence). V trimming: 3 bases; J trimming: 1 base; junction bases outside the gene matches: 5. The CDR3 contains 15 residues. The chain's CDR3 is CASSFNGQGSYEQYF. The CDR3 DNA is TGTGCCAGCAGTTTTAATGGACAGGGTTCCTACGAGCAGTACTTC.

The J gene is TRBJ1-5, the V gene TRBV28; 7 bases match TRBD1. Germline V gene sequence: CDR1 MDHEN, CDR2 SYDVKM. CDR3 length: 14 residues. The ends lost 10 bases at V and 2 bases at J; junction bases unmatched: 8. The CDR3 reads CATRPTGRNQPQHF. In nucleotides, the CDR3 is TGTGCCACAAGGCCGACAGGGCGCAATCAGCCCCAGCATTTT.

CDR3 amino acids: CASNWRYQPQHF. The CDR3 DNA sequence: TGTGCCAGCAACTGGAGGTATCAGCCCCAGCATTTT. The chain uses TRBV6-5 and TRBJ1-5; D is undetermined. The germline V gene encodes CDR1 MNHEY and CDR2 SVGAGI. V was shortened by 7 bases and J by 5 bases, with 9 bases between the two germline ends. The CDR3 is 12 residues long.

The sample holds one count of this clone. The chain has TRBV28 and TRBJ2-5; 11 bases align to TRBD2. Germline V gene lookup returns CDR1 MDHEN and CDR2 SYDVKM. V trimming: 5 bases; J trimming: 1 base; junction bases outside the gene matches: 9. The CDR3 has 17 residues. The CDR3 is CASSELAGVRAQETQYF. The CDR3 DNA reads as TGTGCCAGCAGTGAACTAGCGGGAGTTCGGGCCCAAGAGACCCAGTACTTC.

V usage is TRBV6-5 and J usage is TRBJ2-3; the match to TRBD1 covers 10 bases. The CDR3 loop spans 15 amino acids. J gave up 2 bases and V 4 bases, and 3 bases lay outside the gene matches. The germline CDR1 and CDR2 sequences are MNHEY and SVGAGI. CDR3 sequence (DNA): TGTGCCAGCAGTTCTGGACAGGGGGACACAGATACGCAGTATTTT. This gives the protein CASSSGQGDTDTQYF.

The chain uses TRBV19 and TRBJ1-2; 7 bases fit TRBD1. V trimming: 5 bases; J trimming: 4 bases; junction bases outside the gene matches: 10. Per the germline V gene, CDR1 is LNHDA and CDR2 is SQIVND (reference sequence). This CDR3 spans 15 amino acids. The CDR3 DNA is TGTGCCAGTAGTCTGCTCGGGACAGCGCTCTATGGCTACACCTTC. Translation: CASSLLGTALYGYTF.